A selection of T cell receptor beta chains follows, all from one sample in a study of CD8 T cells in ankylosing spondylitis. TCRdb passed the 5' RACE reads through MiXCR, listing each CDR3 protein once. Among around 130,000 distinct CDR3 sequences, 15% to 20% were seen once, and the ten largest hold roughly 30%. Material: blood, either unsorted or a sorted T cell fraction (not recorded which). These receptors were collected from a male donor with ankylosing spondylitis. Both conserved end residues are part of each CDR3. Fields, in order: J gene, V gene, D gene, clone size, CDR3 protein, CDR3 DNA. D genes are given only for firm matches. Where a row states a size, it is once, few, many or the class of an expanded clone; other rows omit it.

J: TRBJ2-7; V: TRBV12-3/TRBV12-4; D: TRBD2; size: few; CDR3: CASSSTGAGASGYPYEQYF; DNA: TGTGCCAGCAGTTCAACTGGAGCCGGGGCTAGCGGATACCCCTACGAGCAGTACTTC
J: TRBJ2-1; V: TRBV27; D: .; size: many; CDR3: CASSGAFEQFF; DNA: TGTGCCAGCAGTGGGGCTTTTGAGCAGTTCTTC
J: TRBJ1-1; V: TRBV12-3/TRBV12-4; D: .; size: many; CDR3: CATQAGNTEAFF; DNA: TGTGCCACACAAGCGGGGAACACTGAAGCTTTCTTT
J: TRBJ1-2; V: TRBV6-1; D: TRBD1; size: few; CDR3: CASNSHRQGVVGYGYTF; DNA: TGTGCCAGCAACTCCCATAGACAGGGGGTTGTTGGCTATGGCTACACCTTC
J: TRBJ2-2; V: TRBV11-1; D: TRBD2; size: few; CDR3: CASSFTGLAGVRTGELFF; DNA: TGTGCCAGCAGCTTCACCGGACTAGCGGGAGTCCGCACCGGGGAGCTGTTTTTT
J: TRBJ2-2; V: TRBV2; D: TRBD2; size: .; CDR3: CACGTSDTGELFF; DNA: TGTGCCTGCGGGACTAGCGACACCGGGGAGCTGTTTTTT
J: TRBJ2-7; V: TRBV7-9; D: .; size: .; CDR3: CASSPEGTDYEQYF; DNA: TGTGCCAGCAGCCCAGAGGGAACGGACTACGAGCAGTACTTC
J: TRBJ2-6; V: TRBV24-1; D: .; size: .; CDR3: CATSDGYRAGANVLTF; DNA: TGTGCCACCAGTGACGGATACAGAGCTGGGGCCAACGTCCTGACTTTC
J: TRBJ2-1; V: TRBV20-1; D: .; size: .; CDR3: CSARDGGGATYNEQFF; DNA: TGCAGTGCTAGAGATGGGGGCGGGGCGACCTACAATGAGCAGTTCTTC
J: TRBJ1-2; V: TRBV5-4; D: .; size: few; CDR3: CASSLAPSLDGYTF; DNA: TGTGCCAGCAGCTTGGCCCCCTCGTTGGATGGCTACACCTTC
J: TRBJ2-7; V: TRBV29-1; D: TRBD1; size: .; CDR3: CSARQGALSYEQYF; DNA: TGCAGCGCAAGACAGGGTGCCCTCTCCTACGAGCAGTACTTC
J: TRBJ2-1; V: TRBV15; D: TRBD2; size: few; CDR3: CATSRVGLAGVNEQFF; DNA: TGTGCCACCAGCAGAGTAGGACTAGCGGGAGTAAATGAGCAGTTCTTC
J: TRBJ2-4; V: TRBV7-6; D: .; size: .; CDR3: CASRRALGDIQYF; DNA: TGTGCCAGCAGGCGGGCTCTGGGGGACATTCAGTACTTC
J: TRBJ1-3; V: TRBV12-3/TRBV12-4; D: TRBD1; size: few; CDR3: CASSLKTGTEDFGNTIYF; DNA: TGTGCCAGCAGTTTAAAAACCGGGACAGAGGATTTTGGGAACACCATATATTTT
J: TRBJ2-1; V: TRBV7-9; D: .; size: .; CDR3: CASWDSYNEQFF; DNA: TGTGCCAGCTGGGACTCTTACAATGAGCAGTTCTTC
J: TRBJ2-1; V: TRBV9; D: TRBD2; size: .; CDR3: CASSVRGRAPMDNEQFF; DNA: TGTGCCAGCAGCGTAAGAGGGAGGGCCCCTATGGACAATGAGCAGTTCTTC
J: TRBJ2-2; V: TRBV28; D: .; size: many; CDR3: CASSFLGNTGELFF; DNA: TGTGCCAGCAGTTTCTTGGGGAACACCGGGGAGCTGTTTTTT
J: TRBJ1-5; V: TRBV20-1; D: .; size: .; CDR3: CSAALGPGSRNQPQHF; DNA: TGCAGTGCTGCCCTTGGGCCGGGCTCGCGCAATCAGCCCCAGCATTTT
J: TRBJ2-7; V: TRBV20-1; D: TRBD2; size: .; CDR3: CSAIALAGYEQYF; DNA: TGCAGTGCCATCGCACTAGCGGGCTACGAGCAGTACTTC
J: TRBJ2-7; V: TRBV9; D: .; size: .; CDR3: CASSVDEGREQYF; DNA: TGTGCCAGCAGCGTCGACGAGGGCCGAGAGCAGTACTTC
J: TRBJ1-5; V: TRBV27; D: .; size: few; CDR3: CASSDLQGAQHF; DNA: TGTGCCAGCAGTGATTTACAGGGAGCCCAGCATTTT
J: TRBJ2-1; V: TRBV2; D: .; size: .; CDR3: CASSELAPEFF; DNA: TGTGCCAGCAGTGAACTAGCCCCCGAGTTCTTC
J: TRBJ1-1; V: TRBV29-1; D: .; size: .; CDR3: CSVGPEAFF; DNA: TGCAGCGTTGGCCCTGAAGCTTTCTTT
J: TRBJ2-3; V: TRBV28; D: .; size: few; CDR3: CASNPRRPTDTQYF; DNA: TGTGCCAGCAACCCTAGGCGACCCACAGATACGCAGTATTTT
J: TRBJ2-4; V: TRBV9; D: .; size: few; CDR3: CASSDPSGSGPFLAKNIQYF; DNA: TGTGCCAGCAGCGACCCTTCGGGTAGCGGACCCTTTCTAGCCAAAAACATTCAGTACTTC
J: TRBJ1-2; V: TRBV20-1; D: .; size: few; CDR3: CSVRWNYYGYTF; DNA: TGCAGTGTGCGTTGGAACTACTATGGCTACACCTTC
J: TRBJ2-3; V: TRBV29-1; D: TRBD2; size: few; CDR3: CSASAGAIDTQYF; DNA: TGCAGCGCTAGCGCGGGAGCAATAGATACGCAGTATTTT
J: TRBJ2-1; V: TRBV24-1; D: TRBD1; size: many; CDR3: CATSPTGTGKGNEQFF; DNA: TGTGCCACCAGTCCTACCGGGACAGGGAAGGGCAATGAGCAGTTCTTC
J: TRBJ2-2; V: TRBV29-1; D: TRBD1; size: many; CDR3: CSAEAGTAARGELFF; DNA: TGCAGCGCCGAAGCCGGGACAGCGGCTAGGGGGGAGCTGTTTTTT
J: TRBJ2-1; V: TRBV13; D: .; size: few; CDR3: CASSSLAELNEQFF; DNA: TGTGCCAGCAGCTCGTTAGCGGAGCTCAATGAGCAGTTCTTC
J: TRBJ2-1; V: TRBV7-2; D: TRBD2; size: .; CDR3: CASSSLAGAHNEQFF; DNA: TGTGCCAGCAGCTCCCTAGCGGGAGCCCACAATGAGCAGTTCTTC
J: TRBJ2-7; V: TRBV12-3/TRBV12-4; D: TRBD2; size: .; CDR3: CASQGAGGAYEQYF; DNA: TGTGCCAGCCAAGGGGCGGGGGGTGCCTACGAGCAGTACTTC
J: TRBJ2-7; V: TRBV28; D: TRBD1; size: .; CDR3: CASDRGHSYEQYF; DNA: TGTGCCAGTGACAGGGGGCACTCCTACGAGCAGTACTTC
J: TRBJ2-2; V: TRBV20-1; D: .; size: .; CDR3: CSALKEGELFF; DNA: TGCAGTGCCCTGAAAGAGGGGGAGCTGTTTTTT
J: TRBJ2-1; V: TRBV20-1; D: .; size: .; CDR3: CSGMPLEGEQFF; DNA: TGCAGCGGCATGCCATTGGAGGGTGAGCAGTTCTTC
J: TRBJ2-3; V: TRBV9; D: TRBD2; size: .; CDR3: CASSAAGLTDTQYF; DNA: TGTGCCAGCAGCGCCGCGGGACTAACAGATACGCAGTATTTT
J: TRBJ1-1; V: TRBV2; D: .; size: .; CDR3: CASKAGLAFF; DNA: TGTGCCAGCAAAGCAGGGCTAGCTTTCTTT
J: TRBJ2-3; V: TRBV27; D: .; size: few; CDR3: CASSGLSSTDTQYF; DNA: TGTGCCAGCAGTGGACTGTCTAGCACAGATACGCAGTATTTT
J: TRBJ2-1; V: TRBV28; D: .; size: .; CDR3: CASRPSAGLVSSYNEQFF; DNA: TGTGCCAGCAGACCATCGGCGGGACTCGTCAGCTCCTACAATGAGCAGTTCTTC
J: TRBJ2-4; V: TRBV9; D: .; size: .; CDR3: CASSGLAKNIQYF; DNA: TGTGCCAGCAGTGGACTAGCCAAAAACATTCAGTACTTC
J: TRBJ2-7; V: TRBV4-1; D: TRBD1; size: few; CDR3: CASTHTGAIGEQYF; DNA: TGCGCCAGCACACATACAGGGGCCATAGGGGAGCAGTACTTC
J: TRBJ2-5; V: TRBV11-2; D: .; size: once; CDR3: CASSLGSGSLGKETQYF; DNA: TGTGCCAGCAGCTTAGGATCCGGGAGCCTGGGGAAAGAGACCCAGTACTTC
J: TRBJ2-1; V: TRBV20-1; D: .; size: few; CDR3: CSARDPLAGEQFF; DNA: TGCAGTGCTAGAGATCCACTAGCTGGTGAGCAGTTCTTC
J: TRBJ2-2; V: TRBV9; D: .; size: .; CDR3: CASSVGTRNTGELFF; DNA: TGTGCCAGCAGCGTAGGGACACGGAACACCGGGGAGCTGTTTTTT
J: TRBJ2-2; V: TRBV2; D: .; size: .; CDR3: CASRSSGPWRIAGELFF; DNA: TGTGCCAGCAGATCCAGCGGCCCCTGGCGAATAGCCGGGGAGCTGTTTTTT
J: TRBJ1-1; V: TRBV9; D: .; size: few; CDR3: CASSVNRDGNPSTEAFF; DNA: TGTGCCAGCAGCGTAAATCGGGACGGCAATCCATCCACTGAAGCTTTCTTT
J: TRBJ2-7; V: TRBV20-1; D: TRBD2; size: few; CDR3: CSARGMASGIYEQYF; DNA: TGCAGTGCTAGAGGCATGGCTAGCGGGATATACGAGCAGTACTTC
J: TRBJ2-7; V: TRBV7-2; D: .; size: .; CDR3: CASSRGLGSYEQYF; DNA: TGTGCCAGCAGCCGAGGGTTGGGCAGCTACGAGCAGTACTTC
J: TRBJ2-7; V: TRBV20-1; D: TRBD2; size: many; CDR3: CSARTSDSYEQYF; DNA: TGCAGTGCGCGGACTAGCGACTCCTACGAGCAGTACTTC
J: TRBJ2-1; V: TRBV6-2/TRBV6-3; D: .; size: many; CDR3: CASNSGRSSYNEQFF; DNA: TGTGCCAGCAACTCAGGGAGGAGCTCCTACAATGAGCAGTTCTTC
J: TRBJ2-7; V: TRBV5-6; D: TRBD1; size: few; CDR3: CASRTGGNEQYF; DNA: TGTGCCAGCCGGACAGGGGGCAACGAGCAGTACTTC
J: TRBJ2-3; V: TRBV28; D: TRBD2; size: .; CDR3: CASSLRLAGGNTDTQYF; DNA: TGTGCCAGCAGTTTAAGACTAGCGGGAGGAAACACAGATACGCAGTATTTT
J: TRBJ2-7; V: TRBV28; D: TRBD2; size: few; CDR3: CASSLPPGLENDEQYF; DNA: TGTGCCAGCAGTTTGCCTCCGGGACTAGAAAATGACGAGCAGTACTTC